The clone carrying this TCR beta chain was detected many times. The data are from a study of early T cells in non-severe SARS-CoV-2 infection. Individual cDNA molecules each received unique molecular identifiers attached to them. A single record per CDR3 protein comes from TCRdb applying MiXCR to the 5' RACE reads. This table has 25,000 to 30,000 distinct CDR3 sequences, around 5.7% appearing once. This receptor was identified in an adult who was a healthcare worker with PCR-confirmed SARS-CoV-2 infection or an uninfected control (not recorded which). The specimen sequenced was whole blood.

CDR3 nucleotides: TGTGCCAGCAGCTTTCCCTGGGATACGCAGTATTTT. Translation: CASSFPWDTQYF. The chain couples TRBV5-4 to TRBJ2-3, with D uncertain. Germline-derived CDR1 and CDR2 are SGHNT and YYREEE (reference sequence). This CDR3 has 12 residues. V was clipped by 2 bases and J by 6 bases, with 7 bases between them.